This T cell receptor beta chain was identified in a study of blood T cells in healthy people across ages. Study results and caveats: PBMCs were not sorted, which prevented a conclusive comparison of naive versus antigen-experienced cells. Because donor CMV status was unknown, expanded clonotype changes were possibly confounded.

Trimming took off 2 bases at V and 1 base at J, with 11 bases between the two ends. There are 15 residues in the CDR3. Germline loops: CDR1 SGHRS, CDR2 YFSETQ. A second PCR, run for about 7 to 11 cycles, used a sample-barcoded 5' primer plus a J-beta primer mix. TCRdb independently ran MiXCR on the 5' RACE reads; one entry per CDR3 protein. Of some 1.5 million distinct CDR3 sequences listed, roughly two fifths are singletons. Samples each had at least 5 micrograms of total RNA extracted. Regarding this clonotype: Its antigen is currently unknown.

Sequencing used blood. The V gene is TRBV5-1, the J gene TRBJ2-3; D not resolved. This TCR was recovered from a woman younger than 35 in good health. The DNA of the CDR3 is TGCGCCAGCAGCTTAAGGGATGTTCGCACAGATACGCAGTATTTT. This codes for CASSLRDVRTDTQYF.